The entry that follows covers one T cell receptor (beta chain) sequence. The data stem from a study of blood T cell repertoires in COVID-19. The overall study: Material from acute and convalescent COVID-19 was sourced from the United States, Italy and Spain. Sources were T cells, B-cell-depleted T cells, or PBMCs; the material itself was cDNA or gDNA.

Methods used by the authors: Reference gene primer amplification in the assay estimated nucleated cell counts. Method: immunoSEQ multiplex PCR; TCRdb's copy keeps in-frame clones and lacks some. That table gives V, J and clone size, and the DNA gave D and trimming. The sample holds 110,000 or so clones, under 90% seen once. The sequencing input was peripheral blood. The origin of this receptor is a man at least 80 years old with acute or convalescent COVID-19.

The CDR3, as DNA: TGTGCCAGCGCCGGGTGGCAGGGAAGGGATCAGCCCCAGCATTTT. Translated, it gives CASAGWQGRDQPQHF. This chain connects TRBV7-2 to TRBJ1-5, with D tentatively TRBD1 (5 bases). V shed 8 bases and J shed 5 bases, with 19 bases lying between them. Germline V CDR1 and CDR2: SGHTA, FQGNSA. CDR3 length: 15 amino acids.